The 30 T cell receptor beta chains listed next were all sequenced from one sample in a study of CD8 T cells in ankylosing spondylitis. TCRdb reprocessed the 5' RACE reads via MiXCR and lists one record per CDR3 protein. This sample has around 300,000 distinct CDR3 sequences; around 21% occur once, and the top ten carry about 3.7%. What was sequenced was blood, either unsorted or a sorted T cell fraction (not recorded which). Source of these receptors: a female donor with ankylosing spondylitis or in good health (not recorded which).

This clonotype was seen only a few times. V usage is TRBV12-3 or TRBV12-4 and J usage is TRBJ1-6, with a possible D match to TRBD1 (6 bases). Trimming left V 1 base short and J 10 bases short, with 8 bases between. CDR3 length equals 13 residues. CDR3 sequence: CASSLDRASPLHF. The CDR3 DNA follows: TGTGCCAGCAGTTTAGACAGGGCGTCACCCCTCCACTTT.

This clonotype occurred a few times. V and J are TRBV29-1 and TRBJ2-1; D is ambiguous. The CDR3 runs 9 residues. Germline V gives CDR1 SQVTM, CDR2 ANQGSEA. V shed 6 bases and J shed 10 bases, with 7 bases lying between them. The CDR3 loop is CSVAREQFF. Written as DNA, the CDR3 is TGCAGCGTAGCACGAGAGCAGTTCTTC.

In its sample, this clonotype was seen a few times. The J gene is TRBJ2-3, the V gene TRBV12-3 or TRBV12-4; D unresolved. The CDR3 extends over 15 amino acids. V lost 4 bases and J lost 0, with 11 bases in between. CDR3 coding DNA: TGTGCCAGCAGTTCCGGAGCAGGCAGCACAGATACGCAGTATTTT. Translating it yields CASSSGAGSTDTQYF.

This clonotype was picked up a small number of times. CDR3: CASSPQTSVYEQYF. CDR3 coding DNA: TGTGCCAGCAGCCCGCAGACTAGCGTCTACGAGCAGTACTTC. The chain recombines TRBV7-2 with TRBJ2-7; 8 bases agree with TRBD2. The CDR3 runs to 14 residues. Trimming cost V 5 bases and J 3 bases; bases outside gene matches: 6. Germline V gives CDR1 SGHTA, CDR2 FQGNSA.

This clonotype was detected many times. The gene calls are TRBV5-1 and TRBJ1-6; perhaps TRBD1 as D (6 bases). CDR3 size: 16 residues. The V and J ends lost 4 bases and 7 bases respectively, with 18 bases between them. Per germline, CDR1 SGHRS and CDR2 YFSETQ. CDR3 sequence: CASSVAPGQGNSPLHF. CDR3 sequence (DNA): TGCGCCAGCAGCGTGGCTCCGGGACAAGGGAATTCACCCCTCCACTTT.

The chain is built from TRBV6-2 or TRBV6-3 and TRBJ2-1; unclear D gene. V lost 5 bases, J lost 7 bases, and 9 bases lay in between. The CDR3 covers 12 residues. Germline V gene lookup returns CDR1 MNHEY and CDR2 SVGEGT. The DNA for the CDR3 is TGTGCCAGCAGTCTCCAAAGGAATGAGCAGTTCTTC. Translating it yields CASSLQRNEQFF.

The chain uses TRBV13 and TRBJ1-2; no clear D. V was cut by 2 bases and J by 4 bases, with 14 bases left in between. Germline V gives CDR1 PRHDT, CDR2 FYEKMQ (reference sequence). The CDR3 sequence is 15 residues long. Written as DNA, the CDR3 is TGTGCCAGCAGCTTACAAAGGGCACCGAGCTATGGCTACACCTTC. This encodes CASSLQRAPSYGYTF. The full variable domain, completed using reference TRBV13 and TRBJ1-2, is AAGVIQSPRHLIKEKRETATLKCYPIPRHDTVYWYQQGPGQDPQFLISFYEKMQSDKGSIPDRFSAQQFSDYHSELNMSSLELGDSALYFCASSLQRAPSYGYTFGSGTRLTVV.

This chain joins TRBV12-3 or TRBV12-4 and TRBJ2-1; 10 bases match TRBD2. There are 13 residues in the CDR3. Trimming took 8 bases from V and 6 from J; bases not matched to a gene: 4. In DNA, the CDR3 is TGTGCCAGCCTAGCGGGAGCTGGCAATGAGCAGTTCTTC. Translating it yields CASLAGAGNEQFF.

J is TRBJ2-5 and V is TRBV9; 8 bases agree with TRBD1. Germline V gene data show CDR1 as SGDLS and CDR2 as YYNGEE. V was pared by 3 bases and J by 9 bases, with 13 bases of the junction left unmatched. The CDR3 totals 15 residues. CDR3 sequence (DNA): TGTGCCAGCAGCGGAGGGACAGGCCGGGATCGGGCCCAGTACTTC. This gives the protein CASSGGTGRDRAQYF. The entire variable domain, with the rest obtained from reference TRBV9 and TRBJ2-5, is as follows: DSGVTQTPKHLITATGQRVTLRCSPRSGDLSVYWYQQSLDQGLQFLIQYYNGEERAKGNILERFSAQQFPDLHSELNLSSLELGDSALYFCASSGGTGRDRAQYFGPGTRLLVL.

The CDR3 here is CASSLGLLAGGRGEQFF. The CDR3 DNA is TGTGCCAGCAGTTTAGGGCTCCTAGCGGGAGGGCGTGGTGAGCAGTTCTTC. The gene calls are TRBV6-2 or TRBV6-3 and TRBJ2-1; 12 nucleotides line up with TRBD2. Trimming removed 4 bases from V and 9 bases from J; junction bases left unmatched: 13. The CDR3 length is 17 residues. From germline, CDR1 is MNHEY and CDR2 SVGEGT.

This clonotype was observed many times. This sequence joins TRBV12-3 or TRBV12-4 and TRBJ1-1, with 11 bases lining up with TRBD1. The CDR3 has 14 residues. Germline trimming cut 7 bases from V and 10 bases from J; bases unmatched to any gene: 11. Here the CDR3 reads CASTWGDRGARAFF. CDR3 sequence (DNA): TGTGCCAGCACCTGGGGGGACAGGGGGGCGCGAGCTTTCTTT.

This clonotype was detected only a few times. The genes are TRBV5-1 and TRBJ1-2, with D unclear. CDR3 length: 14 amino acids. CDR1 and CDR2 (germline): SGHRS, YFSETQ. Trimming left V 4 bases short and J 0 bases short, with 10 bases between. The CDR3 is CASSAKSANYGYTF. The CDR3 DNA reads TGCGCCAGCAGCGCCAAATCAGCTAACTATGGCTACACCTTC.

This clonotype has just a few counts. The V call is TRBV20-1, the J call TRBJ2-7; TRBD2 matches 14 bases. Looked up from germline, CDR1 is DFQATT and CDR2 is SNEGSKA (reference sequence). V dropped 2 bases and J dropped 6; count of bases not matched to a gene: 3. This CDR3 contains 14 residues. CDR3 amino acids: CSARRGLAGGEQYF. DNA for the CDR3: TGCAGTGCTAGAAGAGGACTAGCGGGAGGCGAGCAGTACTTC.

This clonotype was seen only a few times. The V gene is TRBV20-1, the J gene TRBJ1-5; 7 bases are shared with TRBD1. The length of the CDR3 is 16 residues. Germline V gene lookup returns CDR1 DFQATT and CDR2 SNEGSKA (reference sequence). V was clipped by 4 bases and J by 7 bases; unmatched bases: 16. The CDR3 protein is CSAIIKGKQGSQPQHF. DNA of the CDR3: TGCAGTGCTATAATAAAGGGGAAACAGGGGTCGCAGCCCCAGCATTTT.

In this sample, this clonotype turned up many times. The gene calls are TRBV12-3 or TRBV12-4 and TRBJ2-7, with 8 bases that match TRBD1. The CDR3 covers 12 residues. The V segment lost 5 bases and the J segment 5 bases; nucleotides outside the gene matches: 2. This CDR3 is CASSPDRDEQYF. As DNA, the CDR3 is TGTGCCAGCAGTCCGGACAGGGACGAGCAGTACTTC.

This clonotype was picked up a small number of times. The gene calls are TRBV5-6 and TRBJ2-1, with D tentatively TRBD2 (6 bases). Germline CDR1 is SGHDT and CDR2 is YYEEEE. CDR3 size: 15 residues. Trimming took 0 bases from V and 5 from J, leaving 12 bases between them. As DNA, the CDR3 is TGTGCCAGCAGCTTGGTTGGGCGGGGAGACAATGAGCAGTTCTTC. Translating gives CASSLVGRGDNEQFF.

In its sample, this clonotype was seen many times. The chain couples TRBV29-1 to TRBJ2-7; D gene unclear. The CDR3 consists of 12 residues. CDR1 is SQVTM, CDR2 ANQGSEA, per germline. CDR3 amino acids: CRDRTASYEQYF. The CDR3 nucleotides read TGCAGGGACCGGACGGCCTCCTACGAGCAGTACTTC.

This clonotype was counted between two and nine times. The rearrangement links TRBV7-2 to TRBJ2-4; D is unclear. The germline V gene encodes CDR1 SGHTA and CDR2 FQGNSA. The CDR3 consists of 13 residues. V was cut by 1 base and J by 8 bases, with 9 bases left in between. The CDR3 sequence: CASSLEGGDIQYF. CDR3 DNA sequence: TGTGCCAGCAGCTTAGAGGGTGGGGACATTCAGTACTTC.

This clonotype was counted a few times. The V gene is TRBV6-5, the J gene TRBJ1-6, with D hard to call. CDR3 length: 13 residues. The germline V and J ends were trimmed by 0 bases and 9 bases, with 6 bases remaining between them. Germline CDR1 and CDR2: MNHEY and SVGAGI. CDR3 sequence: CASSYSSASPLHF. The CDR3, as DNA: TGTGCCAGCAGTTACTCGAGCGCTTCACCCCTCCACTTT.

V usage is TRBV20-1 and J usage is TRBJ2-7, with a weak D call TRBD1 (5 bases). Germline V CDR1 and CDR2: DFQATT, SNEGSKA (reference sequence). The CDR3 extends over 14 amino acids. V lost 2 bases, J lost 4 bases, and 15 bases lay in between. The CDR3 spells CSARSGAVGYEQYF. The DNA of the CDR3 is TGCAGTGCTAGAAGTGGGGCTGTGGGTTACGAGCAGTACTTC.

V and J are TRBV9 and TRBJ2-4; D is ambiguous. Germline V gene sequence: CDR1 SGDLS, CDR2 YYNGEE. CDR3 length: 14 amino acids. V was clipped by 0 bases and J by 8 bases, with 12 bases between them. CDR3 sequence reads: CASSVGQRTDIQYF. As DNA, the CDR3 is TGTGCCAGCAGCGTAGGGCAGCGAACGGACATTCAGTACTTC.

This chain connects TRBV20-1 to TRBJ1-4; D is perhaps TRBD1 (6 bases). Germline CDR1 and CDR2: DFQATT and SNEGSKA (reference sequence). The CDR3 consists of 14 residues. The germline V and J ends were trimmed by 2 bases and 6 bases, with 13 bases remaining between them. The CDR3 here is CSARRGHGDEKLFF. CDR3 DNA sequence: TGCAGTGCTAGACGGGGACACGGGGATGAAAAACTGTTTTTT.

V and J are TRBV6-5 and TRBJ1-3; no firm D call. V was clipped by 0 bases and J by 1 base, with 10 bases between them. This CDR3 is built from 16 residues. Germline loops: CDR1 MNHEY, CDR2 SVGAGI. This CDR3 reads CASSYSISISGNTIYF. The CDR3 nucleotides read TGTGCCAGCAGTTACTCGATAAGTATATCTGGAAACACCATATATTTT.

As for this clonotype: A much larger clone is a single base away; this may be a read error. The conserved phenylalanine or tryptophan is not found at the CDR3 terminus, so this likely reflects a read error. The chain has TRBV5-1 and TRBJ2-1; 7 nucleotides align to TRBD2. The V gene's germline CDR1 is SGHRS and CDR2 YFSETQ. Unmatched junction bases numbered 1, after V lost 2 bases and J lost 5 bases. CDR3 length: 13 residues. CDR3 in amino acids: CASSFGGNNEQFS. The CDR3 nucleotides read TGCGCCAGCAGCTTCGGGGGGAACAATGAGCAGTTCTCC.

The gene calls are TRBV6-2 or TRBV6-3 and TRBJ2-7; D unresolved. CDR1 is MNHEY and CDR2 is SVGEGT in the germline V gene. The CDR3 sequence is 13 residues long. Trimming took off 2 bases at V and 3 bases at J, with 8 bases between the two ends. This chain's CDR3 is CASSYAVDYEQYF. CDR3 coding DNA: TGTGCCAGCAGTTACGCGGTCGACTACGAGCAGTACTTC.

There are many counts of this clonotype. V is TRBV7-9 and J is TRBJ1-4; no firm D call. Germline lookup yields CDR1 SEHNR and CDR2 FQNEAQ (reference sequence). V was pared by 5 bases and J by 8 bases, with 15 bases between. The CDR3 is 14 amino acids. The CDR3 loop reads CASSLISDPEKLFF. Written as DNA, the CDR3 is TGTGCCAGCAGCCTTATTTCGGACCCCGAAAAACTGTTTTTT.

This clonotype has at least ten counts. The rearrangement joins TRBV12-3 or TRBV12-4 to TRBJ2-5; 13 bases are a match to TRBD2. The V and J ends lost 7 bases and 5 bases, in that order; junction bases with no gene match: 10. The CDR3 is made up of 16 amino acids. The CDR3 protein is CASTPGLAGVGETQYF. Here the CDR3 DNA reads TGTGCCAGCACCCCCGGACTAGCGGGAGTAGGTGAGACCCAGTACTTC.

This clonotype has just a few counts. This sequence joins TRBV29-1 and TRBJ1-1, with TRBD1 as a possible D gene (5 bases). V gave up 7 bases and J gave up 10 bases, with 19 bases separating them. The CDR3 covers 12 residues. The germline V gene has CDR1 SQVTM and CDR2 ANQGSEA. This CDR3 is CSAIALGVGAFF. The DNA for the CDR3 is TGCAGCGCAATTGCATTGGGGGTTGGAGCTTTCTTT.

Many counts were recorded for this clonotype. V is TRBV29-1 and J is TRBJ2-2; D ambiguous. V shed 3 bases and J shed 4 bases, with 12 bases lying between them. Germline V CDR1 and CDR2: SQVTM, ANQGSEA. The length of the CDR3 is 14 residues. CDR3 residues: CSVDAQRSTGELFF. CDR3 DNA sequence: TGCAGCGTTGACGCCCAACGGTCCACCGGGGAGCTGTTTTTT.

This clonotype was found many times. The J gene is TRBJ1-4, the V gene TRBV12-3 or TRBV12-4; TRBD1 might be the D (5 bases). The V end was cut by 6 bases, the J end by 0 bases, with 11 bases between. The CDR3 runs to 15 residues. The CDR3 reads CASRGGHTTNEKLFF. The DNA of the CDR3 is TGTGCCAGCAGAGGAGGACACACAACTAATGAAAAACTGTTTTTT.